This TCR beta chain was retrieved from a study of blood T cell repertoires in COVID-19. Study overall: From T cells, B-cell-depleted T cells, or PBMCs came the material, which was cDNA or gDNA.

TCRdb's table, derived via immunoSEQ multiplex PCR, lists solely in-frame clones and lacks some. Among around 29,000 clones, about 89% were seen once, and the ten largest hold approximately 13%. Trimming cost V 0 bases and J 4 bases, with 9 bases left between them. The germline gives CDR1 MNHNS, CDR2 SASEGT. The CDR3 totals 14 residues. Sequencing used peripheral blood. The TCR sequence derives from a man aged 65-85 years with active COVID-19. The chain is built from TRBV6-1 and TRBJ2-5; possibly TRBD2 for D (5 bases). The CDR3 here is CASSEAGAIETQYF. The CDR3 nucleotides read TGTGCCAGCAGTGAAGCGGGAGCAATAGAGACCCAGTACTTC.